One and the same sample provided the 23 T cell receptor beta chains below, sequenced in a study of radiation and T cells in renal cell carcinoma (dated by TCRdb to 2018 to 2021). The sample's time point, from its label and the paper: blood 4 weeks post-SBRT, at nephrectomy. The sample's treatment or condition, from its label and the paper: 15 Gy SBRT to primary tumor, nephrectomy 4 weeks later. The method behind the library was the immunoSEQ multiplex PCR assay. This immuneACCESS table, as held by TCRdb, lists in-frame sequences with V and J called but not all clones. Of the missing ones, under half trace to an unresolved V gene in checked studies; the others have no known cause. The sample table shows 75,000 to 90,000 clones, and 70% to 90% are seen once. The top ten clones comprise about 6% of the sample. Specimen: blood, collected from a patient whose treatment included radiotherapy and nephrectomy. The receptors shown here come from a woman between 65 and 79 years old with renal cell carcinoma.

The CDR3 loop reads CASSLEFRNEQFF. The DNA of the CDR3 is TGTGCCAGCAGCTTGGAGTTTCGCAATGAGCAGTTCTTC. The chain combines TRBV5-4 with TRBJ2-1; D call uncertain. Trimming removed 0 bases at V and 6 bases at J, with 7 bases between. The CDR3 is 13 residues long. CDR1 and CDR2 from the germline V gene are SGHNT and YYREEE (reference sequence).

The chain carries TRBV9 and TRBJ1-1; D is ambiguous. CDR1 and CDR2 from the germline V gene are SGDLS and YYNGEE. Trimming shortened V by 4 bases and J by 1 base, and 17 bases separated the two germline ends. The CDR3 extends over 16 amino acids. CDR3 protein: CASSPEEGMGNTEAFF. The CDR3 coding sequence is TGTGCCAGCAGCCCCGAAGAAGGGATGGGGAACACTGAAGCTTTCTTT.

V usage is TRBV6-1 and J usage is TRBJ1-5; maybe TRBD1 (5 bases). There are 17 residues in the CDR3. V lost 1 base to trimming and J lost 0 bases, with 13 bases between them. Germline V lookup: CDR1 MNHNS, CDR2 SASEGT. The CDR3 sequence is CASSEVGGHYSNQPQHF. The CDR3 bases are TGTGCCAGCAGTGAAGTCGGAGGACATTATAGCAATCAGCCCCAGCATTTT.

The chain has TRBV19 and TRBJ2-1, with 8 positions matching TRBD1. V shed 3 bases and J 5 bases; nucleotides not matched to a gene: 6. Per germline, CDR1 LNHDA and CDR2 SQIVND (reference sequence). The CDR3 spans 15 residues. CDR3 nucleotide sequence: TGTGCCAGTAGTATGCTGGACAGGGCCCACAATGAGCAGTTCTTC. Its translation: CASSMLDRAHNEQFF.

The chain has TRBV7-8 and TRBJ1-2; D gene uncertain. The CDR3 consists of 13 residues. The germline gives CDR1 SGHVS, CDR2 FQNEAQ. Trimming left V 2 bases short and J 4 bases short, with 8 bases between. The CDR3 region is CASSLSGIYGYTF. The CDR3 bases are TGTGCCAGCAGCTTAAGTGGGATCTATGGCTACACCTTC.

The chain joins TRBV2 to TRBJ2-3, with 13 nucleotides matching TRBD2. The CDR3 spans 17 residues. The V gene's germline CDR1 is SNHLY and CDR2 FYNNEI. With V trimmed by 4 bases and J by 3 bases, 7 bases remained unmatched. The CDR3 coding sequence is TGTGCCAGCAGTGGACCACTAGCGGGGGGGGCGACAGATACGCAGTATTTT. As protein: CASSGPLAGGATDTQYF.

This clone was counted once. V usage is TRBV9 and J usage is TRBJ2-2; 9 bases fit TRBD1. V lost 4 bases to trimming and J lost 1 base; unmatched junction nucleotides: 5. The CDR3 is 16 residues long. CDR1 and CDR2 (germline): SGDLS, YYNGEE. The CDR3 region has the DNA TGTGCCAGCAGCCTCGGACAGGGGTTGAACACCGGGGAGCTGTTTTTT. This encodes CASSLGQGLNTGELFF.

This rearrangement joins TRBV4-1 to TRBJ2-5; D gene unclear. The end of the DNA is better explained by TRBJ2-7, so the J call may be wrong. CDR3 size: 15 residues. The germline gives CDR1 MGHRA, CDR2 YSYEKL. The CDR3 is CASSQEGLQSYEQYF. As DNA, the CDR3 is TGCGCCAGCAGCCAAGAAGGCTTGCAATCCTACGAGCAGTACTTC.

This chain joins TRBV19 and TRBJ2-7; 7 nucleotides align to TRBD1. This CDR3 has 13 amino acids. The trim removed 8 bases at V and 4 bases at J, leaving 8 bases unmatched. Looked up from germline, CDR1 is LNHDA and CDR2 is SQIVND (reference sequence). The CDR3 protein is CASSDRVDYEQYF. In DNA form, the CDR3 reads TGTGCCAGTTCCGACAGGGTTGATTACGAGCAGTACTTC.

CDR3 sequence: CASSVDRGGAWETQYF. In DNA, the CDR3 is TGTGCCAGCAGCGTAGACAGAGGGGGCGCCTGGGAGACCCAGTACTTC. The genes are TRBV9 and TRBJ2-5; 7 bases are shared with TRBD1. After removal of 0 bases from V and 5 bases from J, the junction contained 10 bases not matched to a gene. In germline, CDR1 is SGDLS, CDR2 YYNGEE. CDR3 length: 16 residues.

The chain recombines TRBV5-4 with TRBJ1-2; a weak D match, TRBD1 (6 bases). Per the germline V gene, CDR1 is SGHNT and CDR2 is YYREEE (reference sequence). The CDR3 totals 14 residues. Trimming cost V 3 bases and J 2 bases, with 11 bases left between them. CDR3 sequence (DNA): TGTGCCAGCAGCTCTCCACAGGGAAACTATGGCTACACCTTC. This gives the protein CASSSPQGNYGYTF.

This chain connects TRBV7-8 to TRBJ2-3, with D perhaps matching TRBD1 (6 bases). The germline CDR1 and CDR2 sequences are SGHVS and FQNEAQ. V lost 5 bases and J lost 1, with 10 bases in between. The CDR3 covers 14 residues. The CDR3 nucleotides are TGTGCCAGCAGCCTACGGACAGGCACAGATACGCAGTATTTT. As protein: CASSLRTGTDTQYF.

The chain combines TRBV9 with TRBJ2-2; D is perhaps TRBD1 or TRBD2 (5 bases each). The CDR3 is made up of 15 amino acids. V was trimmed by 0 bases and J by 3 bases, leaving 9 bases between them. Germline-derived CDR1 and CDR2 are SGDLS and YYNGEE. The CDR3 is CASSVAQGDTGELFF. Written as DNA, the CDR3 is TGTGCCAGCAGCGTAGCCCAGGGAGACACCGGGGAGCTGTTTTTT.

The genes are TRBV7-3 and TRBJ2-3, with 14 bases aligning to TRBD2. Looked up from germline, CDR1 is SGHTA and CDR2 is FQGTGA. V was pared by 5 bases and J by 3 bases, with 7 bases of the junction left unmatched. This CDR3 has 17 residues. The CDR3 bases are TGTGCCAGCAGCCTCACGGGGACTAGCGGGGGTACAGATACGCAGTATTTT. It encodes CASSLTGTSGGTDTQYF.

This chain links TRBV14 with TRBJ2-3; weak D call: TRBD2 (5 bases). The V end lost 0 bases, the J end lost 2 bases, and 12 bases lay between the germline ends. The CDR3 spans 16 residues. CDR1 and CDR2 (germline): SGHDN, FVKESK. CDR3 sequence: CASSQDQAVATDTQYF. As DNA, the CDR3 is TGTGCCAGCAGCCAAGATCAAGCGGTTGCCACAGATACGCAGTATTTT.

This chain uses TRBV5-1 with TRBJ1-2; 10 positions match TRBD1. The trim removed 4 bases at V and 2 bases at J, leaving 5 bases unmatched. The CDR3 sequence is 15 residues long. CDR1 SGHRS and CDR2 YFSETQ come from the germline V gene. The CDR3 loop reads CASSRDRGENYGYTF. CDR3 in DNA: TGCGCCAGCAGCAGGGACAGGGGTGAGAACTATGGCTACACCTTC.

The V call is TRBV5-1, the J call TRBJ1-3, with no clear D. CDR3 size: 12 residues. CDR1 SGHRS and CDR2 YFSETQ come from the germline V gene. Trimming shortened V by 0 bases and J by 4 bases, and 2 bases separated the two germline ends. CDR3 sequence (DNA): TGCGCCAGCAGCTTGGGAGGAAACACCATATATTTT. Amino acid sequence: CASSLGGNTIYF.

V is TRBV5-1 and J is TRBJ2-5, with 9 bases aligning to TRBD2. The CDR3 is 15 amino acids. V shed 0 bases and J 3 bases; nucleotides not matched to a gene: 3. Per germline, CDR1 SGHRS and CDR2 YFSETQ. CDR3 nucleotides: TGCGCCAGCAGCTTGGTAGCGGGGGTAAAAGAGACCCAGTACTTC. This translates into CASSLVAGVKETQYF. The full variable domain, rest sourced from reference TRBV5-1 and TRBJ2-5, is KAGVTQTPRYLIKTRGQQVTLSCSPISGHRSVSWYQQTPGQGLQFLFEYFSETQRNKGNFPGRFSGRQFSNSRSEMNVSTLELGDSALYLCASSLVAGVKETQYFGPGTRLLVL.

This clone has just one count. This rearrangement joins TRBV30 to TRBJ2-7; weak D call: TRBD1 (6 bases). V was pared by 0 bases and J by 4 bases, with 19 bases between. This CDR3 has 16 residues. The germline gives CDR1 GTSNPN, CDR2 SVGIG (reference sequence). The CDR3 region is CAWSVRRGAGSYEQYF. The CDR3 DNA reads TGTGCCTGGAGTGTACGCAGGGGCGCCGGATCTTACGAGCAGTACTTC.

In this sample, this clone turned up a few times. The chain has TRBV5-1 and TRBJ1-2; 9 bases align to TRBD1. Germline V CDR1 and CDR2: SGHRS, YFSETQ. V was clipped by 2 bases and J by 6 bases; unmatched bases: 5. The CDR3 extends over 14 amino acids. The CDR3 nucleotides are TGCGCCAGCAGCTTTTCGGGACAGGGAAATGGCTACACCTTC. Its protein is CASSFSGQGNGYTF.

The genes are TRBV9 and TRBJ1-1; 7 nucleotides agree with TRBD1. The V gene end was trimmed by 4 bases and the J gene end by 1 base; junction bases not matched to a gene: 7. CDR3 length equals 15 residues. Germline CDR1 and CDR2: SGDLS and YYNGEE. CDR3 region: CASSSSGTANTEAFF. CDR3 bases: TGTGCCAGCAGCTCATCCGGGACAGCGAACACTGAAGCTTTCTTT.

The chain links TRBV7-8 to TRBJ1-6; D is ambiguous. Germline V gives CDR1 SGHVS, CDR2 FQNEAQ. The V and J ends lost 2 bases and 7 bases respectively, with 18 bases between them. This CDR3 has 17 amino acids. The CDR3 protein is CASSLRMTRGLNSPLHF. The CDR3 DNA reads TGTGCCAGCAGCTTAAGGATGACCCGCGGCCTAAATTCACCCCTCCACTTT.

This clone appeared once. The chain joins TRBV4-2 to TRBJ1-5, with 7 positions matching TRBD1. There are 19 residues in the CDR3. Germline V CDR1 and CDR2: LGHNA, YNFKEQ. Trimming cost V 0 bases and J 0 bases; bases outside gene matches: 11. In nucleotides, the CDR3 is TGTGCCAGCAGCCAAGATTTAATAGTCAGGGGGGTTAGCAATCAGCCCCAGCATTTT. Residues: CASSQDLIVRGVSNQPQHF.